This T cell receptor beta chain was identified during a study of T cells expressing NK-cell markers. As for the study in general: Researchers got TCR beta repertoires out of sorted CD3+CD56+NKG2C+, CD3+CD56+NKG2C- and CD3+CD56-NKG2C+ T cells. General study results and limits: Evidence did not settle whether expanded NKG2C+ T cell clones targeted HCMV. In a group of about 6 donors, dominant NKG2C+ clonotypes represented roughly 1.0-7.0% of CD8+ T cells.

On this clonotype itself: The antigen is undetermined.

From germline, CDR1 is SGHVS and CDR2 FQNEAQ. This CDR3 has 14 residues. TCRdb re-called the 5' RACE reads; every CDR3 protein appears as one record, without DNA. This sample's clone table lists about 170,000 distinct CDR3 sequences. The sequenced sample was blood T cells: a sorted CD56 or NKG2C T cell subset, CD4+ or CD8+ T cells, or bulk PBMC T cells (not recorded which). The chain employs TRBV7-8 and TRBJ2-5; TCRdb's D call of TRBD2 is untestable without DNA. This TCR derives from a man aged 18-70 years in good health. The CDR3 region is CASSYLAGRETQYF.